This T cell receptor (beta chain) was identified in a study of blood T cell repertoires in COVID-19. Study in general: Italy, Spain and the United States were the sources of the convalescent and acute COVID-19 samples.

Profiled with immunoSEQ multiplex PCR; TCRdb holds only in-frame clones, not every one. Among about 380,000 clones listed, more than 85% were seen once. The study drew participants aged about 18 to 95 years from under 30 US areas. Each recovered donor of Cohort 3 presented with two negative PCRs, clearance, or symptom resolution. The V segment lost 3 bases and the J segment 2 bases; nucleotides outside the gene matches: 6. Germline V gene sequence: CDR1 MDHEN, CDR2 SYDVKM. This CDR3 spans 15 amino acids. Sequenced sample: PBMCs or T cells enriched from blood (not recorded which). This chain joins TRBV28 and TRBJ2-7; 8 bases are a match to TRBD2. This receptor was identified in a woman between 25 and 40 years old who had recovered from COVID-19. The CDR3 DNA is TGTGCCAGCAGTTTTGGAGCGGGAGCTCCCTACGAGCAGTACTTC. Its translation: CASSFGAGAPYEQYF.